This T cell receptor (beta chain) was documented in a study of blood T cells in healthy people across ages. After removal of 3 bases from V and 0 bases from J, the junction contained 5 bases not matched to a gene. This CDR3 has 15 amino acids. Germline CDR1 reads SGDLS; CDR2 reads YYNGEE. The second PCR ran roughly 7 to 12 cycles with a sample-barcoded 5' primer and J-beta primers. TCRdb re-analysed the 5' RACE reads in MiXCR, keeping a single row per CDR3 protein. Counted here are about 680,000 distinct CDR3 sequences, roughly 49% occurring once; the ten biggest clones make up 30% to 40%. This clonotype appeared a few times.

Sequences were obtained from blood. This chain uses TRBV9 with TRBJ1-2, with 7 positions matching TRBD1. The origin of this receptor is a woman aged 55-70 years in good health. The CDR3 here is CASSAGQTTNYGYTF. The CDR3 DNA reads TGTGCCAGCAGCGCGGGACAGACTACTAACTATGGCTACACCTTC.